What follows are 26 T cell receptor beta chains derived from one specimen sequenced in a study of beta chain features in type 1 diabetes. cDNA synthesis used the whole RNA isolate, giving expressed TCRB sequences. Only in-frame clones appear in the TCRdb table, and some are missing; sequencing was by immunoSEQ multiplex PCR. This repertoire shows about 290,000 clones, under 8.5% found once; its top ten account for more than 0.8%. The sample taken for sequencing was central memory CD4+ T cells from blood. The receptors here all came from a woman younger than 35 in good health.

The chain joins TRBV5-4 to TRBJ1-2, with 9 bases identical to TRBD1. With V trimmed by 4 bases and J by 3 bases, 4 bases remained unmatched. This CDR3 region has 14 residues. Germline assignment: CDR1 SGHNT and CDR2 YYREEE (reference sequence). As DNA, the CDR3 is TGTGCCAGCAGCAGGGACAGGGTTTACTATGGCTACACCTTC. Protein: CASSRDRVYYGYTF.

The CDR3 DNA is TGTGCCAGCAGCTTCTCCAGGGACTACGAGCAGTACTTC. The encoded protein is CASSFSRDYEQYF. The rearrangement joins TRBV7-2 to TRBJ2-7, with D tentatively TRBD1 (5 bases). Germline V CDR1 and CDR2: SGHTA, FQGNSA. CDR3 size: 13 residues. V lost 3 bases, J lost 3 bases, and 9 bases lay in between.

V is TRBV29-1 and J is TRBJ1-5; possible D gene TRBD1, 6 bases. CDR1 and CDR2 from the germline V gene are SQVTM and ANQGSEA. The CDR3 has 14 amino acids. V lost 6 bases and J 2 bases, leaving 14 bases between the germline ends. CDR3 DNA: TGCAGCGTCCTCCTTGAGGGGGGCAATCAGCCCCAGCATTTT. This sequence encodes CSVLLEGGNQPQHF.

The rearrangement joins TRBV28 to TRBJ1-2; D ambiguous. The CDR3 runs 16 residues. Germline CDR1 is MDHEN and CDR2 is SYDVKM. The germline V and J ends were trimmed by 5 bases and 4 bases, with 20 bases remaining between them. In DNA, the CDR3 is TGTGCCAGCAGTCCTCCGCCAGGCCTATCTCCCTATGGCTACACCTTC. Protein sequence: CASSPPPGLSPYGYTF.

This clone has a handful of counts. This chain joins TRBV30 and TRBJ2-7; D is undetermined. CDR1 and CDR2 from the germline V gene are GTSNPN and SVGIG (reference sequence). The CDR3 runs to 11 residues. V lost 4 bases, J lost 8 bases, and 12 bases lay in between. CDR3 region: CAWKVAHQQYF. CDR3 bases: TGTGCCTGGAAGGTGGCCCACCAGCAGTACTTC.

There are a few counts of this clone. V gene TRBV7-9 combines with J gene TRBJ2-5; a possible D gene is TRBD2 (5 bases). The CDR3 is 15 residues long. Looked up from germline, CDR1 is SEHNR and CDR2 is FQNEAQ (reference sequence). Trimming pared 4 bases from V and 5 bases from J, leaving 17 bases between. The CDR3 nucleotides read TGTGCCAGCAGCTCCCCGGCTAGCCTTGCGGAGACCCAGTACTTC. Translating it yields CASSSPASLAETQYF. Complete variable domain (other parts from reference TRBV7-9 and TRBJ2-5): DTGVSQNPRHKITKRGQNVTFRCDPISEHNRLYWYRQTLGQGPEFLTYFQNEAQLEKSRLLSDRFSAERPKGSFSTLEIQRTEQGDSAMYLCASSSPASLAETQYFGPGTRLLVL.

Many counts were recorded for this clone. V gene TRBV6-1 combines with J gene TRBJ2-3; 8 positions match TRBD2. Germline V gene lookup returns CDR1 MNHNS and CDR2 SASEGT. The CDR3 runs to 14 residues. Trimming at V came to 7 bases and at J to 4 bases, leaving 7 bases not matched to a gene. CDR3 in DNA: TGTGCCAGCACTACGCGGGGGGCGTCAGATACGCAGTATTTT. Translated, it gives CASTTRGASDTQYF.

At least ten counts were recorded for this clone. V gene TRBV27 combines with J gene TRBJ1-6, with 7 bases that match TRBD1. The junction had 4 bases not matched to a gene; V was cut back by 0 bases and J by 8 bases. This CDR3 has 15 residues. Germline assignment: CDR1 MNHEY and CDR2 SMNVEV (reference sequence). The CDR3 here is CASSLSRQGDSPLHF. The CDR3 DNA reads TGTGCCAGCAGTTTATCGCGACAGGGCGATTCACCCCTCCACTTT.

This clone showed up just a few times. The identical CDR3 is also encoded by other nucleotide sequences in the sample. This rearrangement joins TRBV6-5 to TRBJ1-1, with D perhaps matching TRBD1 (5 bases). CDR1 is MNHEY and CDR2 is SVGAGI in the germline V gene. This CDR3 is 11 amino acids long. The V end was cut by 6 bases, the J end by 5 bases, with 7 bases between. CDR3 sequence: CASRRGTEAFF. For the CDR3, the DNA is TGTGCCAGCAGGAGGGGAACTGAAGCTTTCTTT.

This chain joins TRBV5-4 and TRBJ1-3; D is undetermined. From germline, CDR1 is SGHNT and CDR2 YYREEE (reference sequence). This CDR3 has 16 residues. Deletions cut 0 bases from V and 3 bases from J, with 13 bases between. CDR3 loop: CASSLDSSAIGNTIYF. CDR3 nucleotides: TGTGCCAGCAGCTTGGACAGTTCGGCGATTGGAAACACCATATATTTT.

V and J are TRBV19 and TRBJ2-1; 14 nucleotides match TRBD2. Germline CDR1 LNHDA, CDR2 SQIVND (reference sequence). J lost 7 bases, V lost 7 bases, and 6 bases had no gene match. This CDR3 contains 15 residues. CDR3 coding DNA: TGTGCCAGTATAGGGGGACTAGCGGGAGTAAATGAGCAGTTCTTC. Protein: CASIGGLAGVNEQFF. The entire variable domain, with the rest obtained from reference TRBV19 and TRBJ2-1, is as follows: DGGITQSPKYLFRKEGQNVTLSCEQNLNHDAMYWYRQDPGQGLRLIYYSQIVNDFQKGDIAEGYSVSREKKESFPLTVTSAQKNPTAFYLCASIGGLAGVNEQFFGPGTRLTVL.

This clone came up a few times. The rearrangement uses TRBV7-2 and TRBJ2-7; D gene ambiguous. Germline CDR1 and CDR2: SGHTA and FQGNSA. The germline V and J ends were trimmed by 5 bases and 3 bases, with 14 bases remaining between them. This CDR3 comprises 14 residues. The DNA of the CDR3 is TGTGCCAGCAGCCAGACGCGTGACATCTACGAGCAGTACTTC. Amino acids: CASSQTRDIYEQYF. Full variable domain (outside the CDR3, taken from reference TRBV7-2 and TRBJ2-7): GAGVSQSPSNKVTEKGKDVELRCDPISGHTALYWYRQSLGQGLEFLIYFQGNSAPDKSGLPSDRFSAERTGGSVSTLTIQRTQQEDSAVYLCASSQTRDIYEQYFGPGTRLTVT.

This clone has only a few counts. J is TRBJ2-5 and V is TRBV18; 9 bases match TRBD1. Germline lookup yields CDR1 KGHSH and CDR2 LQKENI. This CDR3 comprises 16 residues. The V gene end was trimmed by 3 bases and the J gene end by 7 bases; junction bases not matched to a gene: 12. CDR3: CASSPDATGGSGTQYF. The CDR3 region has the DNA TGTGCCAGCTCACCCGACGCGACAGGGGGTTCGGGGACCCAGTACTTC.

The table lists this clone with a few counts. The V gene is TRBV5-6, the J gene TRBJ2-7, with D unclear. CDR1 is SGHDT and CDR2 is YYEEEE in the germline V gene. Trimming pared 4 bases from V and 3 bases from J, leaving 11 bases between. CDR3 size: 13 residues. Here the CDR3 reads CASSRIGLYEQYF. The DNA of the CDR3 is TGTGCCAGCAGCCGGATCGGGCTCTACGAGCAGTACTTC.

The CDR3 DNA follows: TGTGCCAGCAGCTTCAAATTGATCTCCTACGAGCAGTACTTC. Translation: CASSFKLISYEQYF. The chain couples TRBV7-2 to TRBJ2-7; D call uncertain. V dropped 3 bases and J dropped 0 bases, with 9 bases sitting between them. The CDR3 runs to 14 residues. Germline loops: CDR1 SGHTA, CDR2 FQGNSA.

The V gene is TRBV30, the J gene TRBJ2-5; 8 bases agree with TRBD2. The V gene's germline CDR1 is GTSNPN and CDR2 SVGIG (reference sequence). The CDR3 is 21 residues long. The trim removed 0 bases at V and 5 bases at J, leaving 26 bases unmatched. CDR3 bases: TGTGCCTGGAGTGTACCCGGAGCTAGCGGGTGGTTTGCTGCTCGAAGGGAGACCCAGTACTTC. Translating gives CAWSVPGASGWFAARRETQYF.

Details on this clone: Distinct nucleotide sequences in the sample also encode this CDR3. The V and J genes are TRBV7-8 and TRBJ1-2; D is unresolved. V gave up 1 base and J gave up 2 bases, with 5 bases separating them. This CDR3 contains 13 residues. Germline values: CDR1 SGHVS, CDR2 FQNEAQ. In DNA form, the CDR3 reads TGTGCCAGCAGCTTAGGAGGGAACTATGGCTACACCTTC. Translation gives CASSLGGNYGYTF.

The V gene is TRBV5-1, the J gene TRBJ2-2, with 7 bases aligning to TRBD1. The germline V gene has CDR1 SGHRS and CDR2 YFSETQ. The junction had 7 bases not matched to a gene; V was cut back by 5 bases and J by 0 bases. CDR3 length: 16 residues. In DNA, the CDR3 is TGCGCCAGCAGGCCTCCCGGGACAGCGAACACCGGGGAGCTGTTTTTT. Amino acids: CASRPPGTANTGELFF.

This clone has more than one count but fewer than ten. This chain's CDR3 is CASSPINEKLFF. In nucleotides, the CDR3 is TGTGCCAGCAGCCCGATTAATGAAAAACTGTTTTTT. The rearrangement uses TRBV7-3 and TRBJ1-4; D not certain. CDR1 is SGHTA and CDR2 is FQGTGA in the germline V gene. V lost 5 bases, J lost 4 bases, and 5 bases lay in between. This CDR3 is built from 12 residues. The variable domain in full, with the rest retrieved from reference TRBV7-3 and TRBJ1-4, is GAGVSQTPSNKVTEKGKYVELRCDPISGHTALYWYRQSLGQGPEFLIYFQGTGAADDSGLPNDRFFAVRPEGSVSTLKIQRTERGDSAVYLCASSPINEKLFFGSGTQLSVL.

This clone was observed a handful of times. The chain recombines TRBV11-3 with TRBJ2-3; D might be TRBD2 (5 bases). Trimming shortened V by 3 bases and J by 4 bases, and 8 bases separated the two germline ends. The CDR3 length is 13 residues. The germline gives CDR1 SGHNT, CDR2 YENEEA. The CDR3 DNA reads TGTGCCAGCAGCTTGGGGAGATCAGATACGCAGTATTTT. Its protein is CASSLGRSDTQYF.

This clone was observed a few times. The chain recombines TRBV30 with TRBJ1-1; D unresolved. The germline V and J ends were trimmed by 0 bases and 10 bases, with 12 bases remaining between them. The CDR3 contains 12 residues. Germline lookup yields CDR1 GTSNPN and CDR2 SVGIG (reference sequence). CDR3 residues: CAWSVPRRLAFF. The CDR3 DNA reads as TGTGCCTGGAGTGTACCCCGGAGACTAGCTTTCTTT.

This clone was counted only a few times. V and J are TRBV4-2 and TRBJ2-3; no firm D call. Germline V gene lookup returns CDR1 LGHNA and CDR2 YNFKEQ. Trimming stripped 10 bases from V and 1 base from J, with 15 bases between. The CDR3 extends over 14 amino acids. The CDR3 here is CATSSDRGTDTQYF. CDR3 nucleotide sequence: TGTGCCACCTCCTCGGACCGCGGCACAGATACGCAGTATTTT.

This clone was seen a few times. This chain links TRBV7-9 with TRBJ2-1, with D possibly being TRBD1 or TRBD2 (7 bases each). Germline-derived CDR1 and CDR2 are SEHNR and FQNEAQ (reference sequence). The CDR3 contains 17 residues. The germline V and J ends were trimmed by 5 bases and 5 bases, with 22 bases remaining between them. CDR3 DNA sequence: TGTGCCAGCAGCCAAGCTAGCGGCCGTCAGGGGGACAATGAGCAGTTCTTC. Protein product: CASSQASGRQGDNEQFF. Variable domain in full (rest from reference TRBV7-9 and TRBJ2-1): DTGVSQNPRHKITKRGQNVTFRCDPISEHNRLYWYRQTLGQGPEFLTYFQNEAQLEKSRLLSDRFSAERPKGSFSTLEIQRTEQGDSAMYLCASSQASGRQGDNEQFFGPGTRLTVL.

The table lists this clone with many counts. V is TRBV7-9 and J is TRBJ1-1; weak D call: TRBD1 (6 bases). CDR1 and CDR2 from the germline V gene are SEHNR and FQNEAQ (reference sequence). The CDR3 sequence is 13 residues long. Trimming cost V 5 bases and J 5 bases, with 12 bases left between them. The CDR3: CASSPTGLTEAFF. CDR3 DNA sequence: TGTGCCAGCAGCCCAACAGGGTTGACTGAAGCTTTCTTT.

The chain employs TRBV19 and TRBJ2-7; maybe TRBD1 (5 bases). Between the trimmed V and J ends, which lost 4 bases and 6 bases, there was a span of 10 bases. The CDR3 totals 12 residues. Germline V gene sequence: CDR1 LNHDA, CDR2 SQIVND (reference sequence). CDR3 amino acids: CASSTPGSEQYF. The CDR3, as DNA: TGTGCCAGTAGTACGCCAGGGTCCGAGCAGTACTTC.

The J gene is TRBJ2-7, the V gene TRBV2, with D unresolved. Per germline, CDR1 SNHLY and CDR2 FYNNEI. The V end was cut by 8 bases, the J end by 0 bases, with 11 bases between. The CDR3 contains 13 residues. CDR3 in amino acids: CASRTSGSYEQYV. CDR3 DNA sequence: TGTGCCAGCCGGACGTCGGGCTCCTACGAGCAGTACGTC.